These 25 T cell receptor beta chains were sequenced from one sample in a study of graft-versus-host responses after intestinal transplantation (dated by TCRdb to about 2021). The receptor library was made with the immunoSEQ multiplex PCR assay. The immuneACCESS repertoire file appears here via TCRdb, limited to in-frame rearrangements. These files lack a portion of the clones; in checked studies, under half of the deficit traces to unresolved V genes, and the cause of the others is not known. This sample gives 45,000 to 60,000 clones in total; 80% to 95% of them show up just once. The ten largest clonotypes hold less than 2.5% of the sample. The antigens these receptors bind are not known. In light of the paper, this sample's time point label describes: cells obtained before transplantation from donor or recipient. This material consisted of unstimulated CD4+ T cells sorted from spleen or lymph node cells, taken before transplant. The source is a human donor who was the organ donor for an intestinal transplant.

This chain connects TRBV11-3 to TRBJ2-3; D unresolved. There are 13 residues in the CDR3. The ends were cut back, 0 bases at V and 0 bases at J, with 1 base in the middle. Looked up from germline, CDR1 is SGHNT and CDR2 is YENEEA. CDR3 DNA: TGTGCCAGCAGCTTAGACAGCACAGATACGCAGTATTTT. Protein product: CASSLDSTDTQYF.

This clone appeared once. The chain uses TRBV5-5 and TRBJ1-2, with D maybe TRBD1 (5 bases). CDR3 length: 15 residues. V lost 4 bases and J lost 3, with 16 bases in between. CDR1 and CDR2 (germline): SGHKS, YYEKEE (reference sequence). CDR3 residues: CASSPTWGTDYGYTF. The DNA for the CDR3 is TGTGCCAGCAGCCCCACCTGGGGGACGGACTATGGCTACACCTTC. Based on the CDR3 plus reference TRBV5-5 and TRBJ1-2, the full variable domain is DAGVTQSPTHLIKTRGQQVTLRCSPISGHKSVSWYQQVLGQGPQFIFQYYEKEERGRGNFPDRFSARQFPNYSSELNVNALLLGDSALYLCASSPTWGTDYGYTFGSGTRLTVV.

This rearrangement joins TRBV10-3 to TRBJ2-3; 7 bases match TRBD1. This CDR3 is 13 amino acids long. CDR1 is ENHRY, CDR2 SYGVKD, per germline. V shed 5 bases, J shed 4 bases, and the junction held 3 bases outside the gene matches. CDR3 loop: CAISSQGADTQYF. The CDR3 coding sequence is TGTGCCATCAGTTCGCAGGGGGCAGATACGCAGTATTTT.

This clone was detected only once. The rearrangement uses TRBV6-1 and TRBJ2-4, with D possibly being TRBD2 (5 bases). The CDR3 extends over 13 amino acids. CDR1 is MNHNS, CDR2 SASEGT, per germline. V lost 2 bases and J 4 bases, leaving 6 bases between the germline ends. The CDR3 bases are TGTGCCAGCAGTGAATGGAGGAAAAACATTCAGTACTTC. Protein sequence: CASSEWRKNIQYF.

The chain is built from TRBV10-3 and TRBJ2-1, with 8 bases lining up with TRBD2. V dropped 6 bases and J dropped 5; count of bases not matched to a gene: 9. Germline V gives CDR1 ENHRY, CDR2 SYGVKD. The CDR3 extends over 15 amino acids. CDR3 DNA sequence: TGTGCCATCAGAGCCAGCGGGAGTCCGAACAATGAGCAGTTCTTC. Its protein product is CAIRASGSPNNEQFF.

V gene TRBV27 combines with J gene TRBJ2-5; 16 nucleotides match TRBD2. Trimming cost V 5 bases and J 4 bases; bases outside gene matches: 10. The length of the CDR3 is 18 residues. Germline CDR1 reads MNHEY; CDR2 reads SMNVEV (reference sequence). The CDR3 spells CASSPHMGLAGGRETQYF. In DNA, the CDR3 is TGTGCCAGCAGTCCTCATATGGGACTAGCGGGAGGGCGAGAGACCCAGTACTTC.

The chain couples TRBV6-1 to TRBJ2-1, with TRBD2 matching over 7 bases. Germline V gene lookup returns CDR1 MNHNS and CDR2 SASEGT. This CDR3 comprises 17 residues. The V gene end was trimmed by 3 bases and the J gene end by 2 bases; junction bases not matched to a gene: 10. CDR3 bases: TGTGCCAGCAGTGACGCCCGCGGGGGACGGACCTACAATGAGCAGTTCTTC. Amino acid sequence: CASSDARGGRTYNEQFF.

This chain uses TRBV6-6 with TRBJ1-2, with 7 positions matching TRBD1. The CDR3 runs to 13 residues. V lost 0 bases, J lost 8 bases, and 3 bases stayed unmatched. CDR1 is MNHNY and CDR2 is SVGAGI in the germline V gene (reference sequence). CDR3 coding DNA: TGTGCCAGCAGTTACTCGCGGACAGGCGGCTACACCTTC. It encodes CASSYSRTGGYTF.

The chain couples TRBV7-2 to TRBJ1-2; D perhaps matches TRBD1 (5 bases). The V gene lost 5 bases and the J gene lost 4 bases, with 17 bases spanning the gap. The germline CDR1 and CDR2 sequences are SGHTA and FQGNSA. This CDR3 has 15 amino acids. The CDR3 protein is CASSPPPGASYGYTF. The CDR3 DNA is TGTGCCAGCAGCCCGCCCCCCGGGGCGTCCTATGGCTACACCTTC.

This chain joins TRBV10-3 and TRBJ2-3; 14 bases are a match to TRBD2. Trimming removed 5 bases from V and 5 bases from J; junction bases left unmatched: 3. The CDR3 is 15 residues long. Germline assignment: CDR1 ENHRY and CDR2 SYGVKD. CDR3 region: CAISQTSGRGDTQYF. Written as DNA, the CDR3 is TGTGCCATCAGTCAGACTAGCGGGAGGGGAGATACGCAGTATTTT.

DNA of the CDR3: TGTGCCAGCAGCCAAGATCCTAGCGGGAGGGCCGGTGGTACGCAGTATTTT. This translates into CASSQDPSGRAGGTQYF. The J gene is TRBJ2-3, the V gene TRBV4-2, with 12 bases lining up with TRBD2. There are 17 residues in the CDR3. V lost 0 bases, J lost 8 bases, and 9 bases stayed unmatched. Germline CDR1 is LGHNA and CDR2 is YNFKEQ.

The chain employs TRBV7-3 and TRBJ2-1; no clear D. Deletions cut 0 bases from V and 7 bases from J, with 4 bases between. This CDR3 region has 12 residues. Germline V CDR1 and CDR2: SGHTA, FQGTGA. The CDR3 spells CASSLTGNEQFF. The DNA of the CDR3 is TGTGCCAGCAGCTTAACAGGGAATGAGCAGTTCTTC.

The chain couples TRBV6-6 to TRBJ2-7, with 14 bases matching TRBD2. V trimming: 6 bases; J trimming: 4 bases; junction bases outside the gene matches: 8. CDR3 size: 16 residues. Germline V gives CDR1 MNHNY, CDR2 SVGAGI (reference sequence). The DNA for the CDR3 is TGTGCCAGCAGCGACGGGACTAGCGGGAGCGGATACGAGCAGTACTTC. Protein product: CASSDGTSGSGYEQYF.

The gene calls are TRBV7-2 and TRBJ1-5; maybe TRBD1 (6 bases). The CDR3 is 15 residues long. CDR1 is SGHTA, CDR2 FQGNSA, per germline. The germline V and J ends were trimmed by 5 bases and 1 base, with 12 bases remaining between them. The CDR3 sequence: CASSVGQISNQPQHF. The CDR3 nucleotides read TGTGCCAGCAGCGTCGGACAGATCAGCAATCAGCCCCAGCATTTT.

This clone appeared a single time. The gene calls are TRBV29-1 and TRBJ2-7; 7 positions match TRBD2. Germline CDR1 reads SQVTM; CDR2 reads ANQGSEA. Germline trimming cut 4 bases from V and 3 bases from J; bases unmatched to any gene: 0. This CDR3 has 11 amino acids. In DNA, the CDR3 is TGCAGCGTTGCTAGCGGCTACGAGCAGTACTTC. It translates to CSVASGYEQYF.

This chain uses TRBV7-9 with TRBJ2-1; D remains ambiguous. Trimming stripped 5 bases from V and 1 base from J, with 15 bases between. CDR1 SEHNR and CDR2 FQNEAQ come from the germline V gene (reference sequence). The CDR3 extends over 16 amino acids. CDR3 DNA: TGTGCCAGCAGCCCAAGATCCGGCCTATCCTACAATGAGCAGTTCTTC. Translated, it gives CASSPRSGLSYNEQFF.

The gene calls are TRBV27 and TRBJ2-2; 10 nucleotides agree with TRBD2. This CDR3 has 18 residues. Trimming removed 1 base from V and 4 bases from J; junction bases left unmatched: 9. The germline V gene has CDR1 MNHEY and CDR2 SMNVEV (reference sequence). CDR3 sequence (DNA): TGTGCCAGCAGTTTATGGGATCGGCTAGCGGGAGCCACCGGGGAGCTGTTTTTT. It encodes CASSLWDRLAGATGELFF.

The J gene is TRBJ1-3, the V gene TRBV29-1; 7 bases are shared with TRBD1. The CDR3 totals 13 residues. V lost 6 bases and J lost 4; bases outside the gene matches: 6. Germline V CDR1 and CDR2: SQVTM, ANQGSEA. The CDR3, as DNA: TGCAGCGTCCGAGGACAGGCCGGAAACACCATATATTTT. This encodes CSVRGQAGNTIYF.

The CDR3 DNA reads as TGTGCCAGCAGCCCCCTAGCGGGAGGAAGGAATGAGCAGTTCTTC. Translation gives CASSPLAGGRNEQFF. The V call is TRBV4-2, the J call TRBJ2-1; 11 bases fit TRBD2. The CDR3 runs 15 residues. Unmatched junction bases numbered 6, after V lost 4 bases and J lost 7 bases. The germline gives CDR1 LGHNA, CDR2 YNFKEQ.

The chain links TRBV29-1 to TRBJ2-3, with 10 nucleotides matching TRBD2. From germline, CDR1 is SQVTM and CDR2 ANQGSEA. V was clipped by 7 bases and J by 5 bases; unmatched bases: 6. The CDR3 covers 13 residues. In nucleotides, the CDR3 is TGCAGCGCCATCCGACTAGCGGGAGATACGCAGTATTTT. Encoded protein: CSAIRLAGDTQYF.

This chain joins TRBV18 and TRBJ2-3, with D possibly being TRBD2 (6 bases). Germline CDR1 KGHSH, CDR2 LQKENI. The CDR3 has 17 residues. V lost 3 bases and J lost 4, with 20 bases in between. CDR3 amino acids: CASSPSLNRLEADTQYF. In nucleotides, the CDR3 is TGTGCCAGCTCACCTTCACTTAATCGACTAGAAGCAGATACGCAGTATTTT. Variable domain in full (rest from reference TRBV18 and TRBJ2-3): NAGVMQNPRHLVRRRGQEARLRCSPMKGHSHVYWYRQLPEEGLKFMVYLQKENIIDESGMPKERFSAEFPKEGPSILRIQQVVRGDSAAYFCASSPSLNRLEADTQYFGPGTRLTVL.

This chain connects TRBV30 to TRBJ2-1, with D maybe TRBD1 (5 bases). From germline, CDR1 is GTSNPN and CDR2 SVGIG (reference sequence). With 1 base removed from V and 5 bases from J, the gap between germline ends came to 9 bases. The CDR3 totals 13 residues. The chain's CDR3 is CAWSASRDNEQFF. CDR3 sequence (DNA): TGTGCCTGGAGTGCCTCCAGGGACAATGAGCAGTTCTTC.

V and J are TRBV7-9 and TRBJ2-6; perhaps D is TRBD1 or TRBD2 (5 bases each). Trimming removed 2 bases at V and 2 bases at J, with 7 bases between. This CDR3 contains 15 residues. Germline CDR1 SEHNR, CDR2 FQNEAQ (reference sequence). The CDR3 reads CASSLLGAGANVLTF. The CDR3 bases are TGTGCCAGCAGCTTACTGGGGGCTGGGGCCAACGTCCTGACTTTC.

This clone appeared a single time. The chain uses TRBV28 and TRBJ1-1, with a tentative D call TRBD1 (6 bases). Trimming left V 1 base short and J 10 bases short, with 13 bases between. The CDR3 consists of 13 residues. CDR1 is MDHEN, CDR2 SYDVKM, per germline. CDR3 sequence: CASSLSTGRGAFF. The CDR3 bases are TGTGCCAGCAGTTTATCCACAGGGCGGGGAGCTTTCTTT.

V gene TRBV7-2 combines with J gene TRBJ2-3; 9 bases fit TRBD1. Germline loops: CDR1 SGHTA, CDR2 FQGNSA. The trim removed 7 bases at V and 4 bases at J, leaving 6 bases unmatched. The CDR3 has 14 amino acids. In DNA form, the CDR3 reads TGTGCCAGCACCCCGGGACAGGGTCCAGATACGCAGTATTTT. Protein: CASTPGQGPDTQYF.